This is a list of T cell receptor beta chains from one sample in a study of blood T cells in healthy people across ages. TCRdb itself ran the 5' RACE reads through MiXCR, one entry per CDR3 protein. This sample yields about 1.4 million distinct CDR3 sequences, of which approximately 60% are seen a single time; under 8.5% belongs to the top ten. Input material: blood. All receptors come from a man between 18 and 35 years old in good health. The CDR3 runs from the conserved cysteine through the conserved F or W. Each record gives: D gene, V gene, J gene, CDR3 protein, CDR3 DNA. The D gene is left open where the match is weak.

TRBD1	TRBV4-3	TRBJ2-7	CASSHRTGPTYEQYF	TGCGCCAGCAGCCACCGGACAGGTCCGACCTACGAGCAGTACTTC
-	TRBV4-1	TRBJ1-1	CASSQVSGVGEAFF	TGCGCCAGCAGCCAAGTATCGGGGGTGGGAGAAGCTTTCTTT
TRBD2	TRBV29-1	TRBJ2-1	CSVATSGNYNEQFF	TGCAGCGTTGCTACTAGCGGGAATTACAATGAGCAGTTCTTC
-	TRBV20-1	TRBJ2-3	CSASPPDWADTQYF	TGCAGTGCTAGTCCCCCGGATTGGGCAGATACGCAGTATTTT
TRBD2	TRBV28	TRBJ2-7	CASSGHSGGPISYEQYF	TGTGCCAGCAGTGGACACAGCGGGGGGCCGATCTCCTACGAGCAGTACTTC
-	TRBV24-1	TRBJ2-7	CATSDLAGLDAEQYF	TGTGCCACCAGTGATTTGGCGGGACTGGATGCCGAGCAGTACTTC
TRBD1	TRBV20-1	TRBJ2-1	CSARALRGTGLNNEQFF	TGCAGTGCTAGGGCCCTCCGTGGGACAGGGCTTAACAATGAGCAGTTCTTC
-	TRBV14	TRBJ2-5	CASSQGPIAMYF	TGTGCCAGCAGCCAAGGGCCTATTGCGATGTACTTC
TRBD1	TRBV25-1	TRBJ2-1	CASSWDSDNEQFF	TGTGCCAGCAGTTGGGACAGCGACAATGAGCAGTTCTTC
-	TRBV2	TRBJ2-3	CASNSQGGVADTQYF	TGTGCCAGCAATTCTCAGGGGGGGGTGGCAGATACGCAGTATTTT
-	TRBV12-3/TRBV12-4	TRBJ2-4	CASSLRRRHNKNIQYF	TGTGCCAGCAGTTTAAGGAGGCGACATAACAAAAACATTCAGTACTTC
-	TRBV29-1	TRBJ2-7	CSVELRGGREYEQYF	TGCAGCGTTGAACTACGAGGGGGGCGAGAGTACGAGCAGTACTTC
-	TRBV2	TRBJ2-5	CASKREINGGETQYF	TGTGCCAGCAAGAGGGAGATTAATGGGGGAGAGACCCAGTACTTC
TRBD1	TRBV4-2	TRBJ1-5	CASSQEGQGVYSNQPQHF	TGTGCCAGCAGCCAAGAGGGACAGGGGGTGTATAGCAATCAGCCCCAGCATTTT